A selection of T cell receptor beta chains follows, all from one sample in a study of response to subunit inactivated influenza vaccine. Via MiXCR, TCRdb re-called the RT-PCR reads, giving one row per CDR3 protein. This sample yields about 170,000 distinct CDR3 sequences, of which about an eighth are seen a single time; less than 30% belongs to the top ten. This sample was also put to use in a study of T cells expressing NK-cell markers.

This specimen consisted of CD8+ T cells sorted from PBMCs, obtained roughly 12 days after vaccination. The receptors here all came from a man aged 45-65 years who received an inactivated influenza vaccine. Both conserved end residues are part of each CDR3. A D gene is named only where the DNA matches it firmly. Size is stated for part of the rows, as once, few or many counts, or as a class when the clone is expanded.

clone_size	v_call	cdr3_length	d_call	j_call	cdr3_aa	cdr3_nt
few	TRBV4-3	17	NA	TRBJ2-1	CASSQDGVDPSYNEQFF	TGCGCCAGCAGCCAAGATGGGGTAGACCCCTCCTACAATGAGCAGTTCTTC
few	TRBV5-1	14	TRBD1	TRBJ1-1	CASSPDRGNTEAFF	TGCGCCAGCAGCCCAGACAGGGGGAACACTGAAGCTTTCTTT
few	TRBV27	14	NA	TRBJ1-6	CASTPFVSGSPLHF	TGTGCCAGCACCCCTTTCGTCAGCGGTTCACCCCTCCACTTT
few	TRBV7-9	15	NA	TRBJ1-1	CASSLVLGTGTEAFF	TGTGCCAGCAGCTTAGTGTTGGGTACGGGGACTGAAGCTTTCTTT
few	TRBV9	13	TRBD2	TRBJ2-1	CASSPNAGGEQFF	TGTGCCAGCAGCCCTAACGCGGGAGGAGAGCAGTTCTTC
many	TRBV29-1	13	NA	TRBJ2-7	CSVPRGRAGEQYF	TGCAGCGTACCCCGCGGCAGGGCGGGAGAGCAGTACTTC
NA	TRBV7-3	15	NA	TRBJ2-1	CASSQGLTYYNEQFF	TGTGCCAGCAGTCAGGGGCTTACTTATTACAATGAGCAGTTCTTC
NA	TRBV29-1	13	NA	TRBJ2-3	CSVEPASTDTQYF	TGCAGCGTTGAACCCGCTAGCACAGATACGCAGTATTTT
NA	TRBV12-3/TRBV12-4	14	TRBD1	TRBJ2-7	CASRSEPGTGEQYF	TGTGCCAGCAGATCCGAACCGGGGACAGGGGAGCAGTACTTC
many	TRBV6-5	17	NA	TRBJ2-7	CASSYSMAGQIPYEQYF	TGTGCCAGCAGTTACTCGATGGCGGGACAGATACCCTACGAGCAGTACTTC
NA	TRBV5-1	15	TRBD1	TRBJ2-5	CASSEGQGLVETQYF	TGCGCCAGCAGCGAGGGACAGGGGTTGGTTGAGACCCAGTACTTC
NA	TRBV25-1	13	NA	TRBJ1-1	CASSSPANTEAFF	TGTGCCAGCAGCTCACCAGCGAACACTGAAGCTTTCTTT
NA	TRBV4-3	15	NA	TRBJ2-7	CASSQGLQGKYEQYF	TGCGCCAGCAGCCAAGGTCTCCAGGGAAAGTACGAGCAGTACTTC
many	TRBV7-6	15	NA	TRBJ2-5	CASSLLGTGGETQYF	TGTGCCAGCAGCTTATTGGGAACCGGAGGGGAGACCCAGTACTTC